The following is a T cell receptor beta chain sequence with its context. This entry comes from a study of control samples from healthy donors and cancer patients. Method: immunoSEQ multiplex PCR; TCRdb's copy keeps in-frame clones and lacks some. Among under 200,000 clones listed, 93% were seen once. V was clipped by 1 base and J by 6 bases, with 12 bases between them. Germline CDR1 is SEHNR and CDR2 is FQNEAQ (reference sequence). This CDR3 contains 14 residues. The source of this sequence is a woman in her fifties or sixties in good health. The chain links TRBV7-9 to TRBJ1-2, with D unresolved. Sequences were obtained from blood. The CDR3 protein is CASSLDGTFHGYTF. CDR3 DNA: TGTGCCAGCAGCTTAGATGGAACCTTCCATGGCTACACCTTC.